The rows below give T cell receptor beta chains drawn from one sample of a study of blood T cell repertoires in COVID-19. This table comes from immunoSEQ multiplex PCR, and its TCRdb copy is limited to in-frame clones, with some not included. The sample has fewer than 250,000 clones; roughly 84% are singletons. Source material: peripheral blood. The receptors were sampled from a man aged 35-49 years with acute or convalescent COVID-19. Each CDR3 is given with its conserved first and last residue. D genes are given only for firm matches. Where a row states a size, it is once, few, many or the class of an expanded clone; other rows omit it.

len: 13; j_gene: TRBJ1-2; v_gene: TRBV6-5; d_gene: .; abundance: .; CDR3aa: CATGSRHLYGYTF; CDR3nt: TGTGCCACTGGGAGCCGACACTTATATGGCTACACCTTC
len: 15; j_gene: TRBJ2-1; v_gene: TRBV3-1/TRBV3-2; d_gene: .; abundance: .; CDR3aa: CASSLRGGTYNEQFF; CDR3nt: TGTGCCAGCAGCCTGAGGGGGGGGACATACAATGAGCAGTTCTTC
len: 14; j_gene: TRBJ1-1; v_gene: TRBV6-1; d_gene: .; abundance: .; CDR3aa: CASSENRLRGEAFF; CDR3nt: TGTGCCAGCAGTGAGAACAGGCTTCGGGGGGAAGCTTTCTTT
len: 17; j_gene: TRBJ2-6; v_gene: TRBV19; d_gene: TRBD1; abundance: .; CDR3aa: CASSGGTGELGANVLTF; CDR3nt: TGTGCCAGTAGTGGGGGGACAGGGGAACTTGGGGCCAACGTCCTGACTTTC
len: 14; j_gene: TRBJ1-2; v_gene: TRBV2; d_gene: .; abundance: .; CDR3aa: CASSEREENYGYTF; CDR3nt: TGTGCCAGCAGTGAACGTGAGGAGAACTATGGCTACACCTTC
len: 13; j_gene: TRBJ1-2; v_gene: TRBV5-1; d_gene: TRBD1; abundance: .; CDR3aa: CASSLTGGWGYTF; CDR3nt: TGCGCCAGCAGTCTCACAGGGGGCTGGGGCTACACCTTC
len: 15; j_gene: TRBJ2-1; v_gene: TRBV6-4; d_gene: TRBD2; abundance: .; CDR3aa: CASSDWGTSGNEQFF; CDR3nt: TGTGCCAGCAGTGACTGGGGGACTAGCGGCAATGAGCAGTTCTTC
len: 15; j_gene: TRBJ2-1; v_gene: TRBV5-6; d_gene: TRBD2; abundance: .; CDR3aa: CASLQLAFPLDEQFF; CDR3nt: TGTGCCAGCCTCCAACTAGCGTTTCCTCTGGATGAGCAGTTCTTC
len: 12; j_gene: TRBJ1-2; v_gene: TRBV29-1; d_gene: TRBD1; abundance: few; CDR3aa: CSVTRDSYGYTF; CDR3nt: TGCAGCGTTACCCGGGACAGTTATGGCTACACCTTC
len: 15; j_gene: TRBJ1-4; v_gene: TRBV7-2; d_gene: .; abundance: .; CDR3aa: CASSLDRQGLEKLFF; CDR3nt: TGTGCCAGCAGCTTAGATCGGCAGGGTTTGGAAAAACTGTTTTTT
len: 15; j_gene: TRBJ1-5; v_gene: TRBV29-1; d_gene: .; abundance: .; CDR3aa: CSVFRHSYSNQPQHF; CDR3nt: TGCAGCGTATTTAGACATTCATATAGCAATCAGCCCCAGCATTTT
len: 16; j_gene: TRBJ2-1; v_gene: TRBV6-5; d_gene: TRBD2; abundance: .; CDR3aa: CASSYSLAGVVNEQFF; CDR3nt: TGTGCCAGCAGTTACTCGCTAGCGGGGGTTGTAAATGAGCAGTTCTTC
len: 15; j_gene: TRBJ2-7; v_gene: TRBV19; d_gene: TRBD1; abundance: .; CDR3aa: CASSFRDRGDHEQYF; CDR3nt: TGTGCCAGTAGTTTCCGGGACAGGGGAGACCACGAGCAGTACTTC
len: 14; j_gene: TRBJ1-2; v_gene: TRBV12-5; d_gene: .; abundance: few; CDR3aa: CASGDIWGPEGYTF; CDR3nt: TGTGCTAGTGGTGACATTTGGGGGCCCGAAGGCTACACCTTC
len: 14; j_gene: TRBJ1-6; v_gene: TRBV6-5; d_gene: .; abundance: .; CDR3aa: CASSSGQENSPLHF; CDR3nt: TGTGCCAGCAGTTCCGGACAAGAGAATTCACCCCTCCACTTT
len: 14; j_gene: TRBJ1-3; v_gene: TRBV5-1; d_gene: .; abundance: once; CDR3aa: CASSSGFSGNTIYF; CDR3nt: TGCGCCAGCAGCTCGGGGTTCTCTGGAAACACCATATATTTT
len: 15; j_gene: TRBJ2-3; v_gene: TRBV6-2/TRBV6-3; d_gene: TRBD2; abundance: .; CDR3aa: CASSFRRGNTDTQYF; CDR3nt: TGTGCCAGCAGTTTTCGGCGGGGGAACACAGATACGCAGTATTTT
len: 14; j_gene: TRBJ1-1; v_gene: TRBV7-8; d_gene: TRBD1; abundance: .; CDR3aa: CASSLGGQGLEAFF; CDR3nt: TGTGCCAGCAGCTTAGGGGGACAGGGGCTTGAAGCTTTCTTT
len: 16; j_gene: TRBJ1-6; v_gene: TRBV9; d_gene: TRBD1; abundance: .; CDR3aa: CASSVGDAGGFSPLHF; CDR3nt: TGTGCCAGCAGCGTAGGCGACGCAGGGGGCTTTTCACCCCTCCACTTT
len: 13; j_gene: TRBJ1-1; v_gene: TRBV2; d_gene: .; abundance: .; CDR3aa: CASGQGLNTEAFF; CDR3nt: TGTGCCAGTGGTCAGGGGTTGAACACTGAAGCTTTCTTT
len: 15; j_gene: TRBJ2-5; v_gene: TRBV7-2; d_gene: .; abundance: .; CDR3aa: CASSLIRQGQETQYF; CDR3nt: TGTGCCAGCAGCTTAATTCGCCAGGGGCAGGAGACCCAGTACTTC
len: 14; j_gene: TRBJ1-4; v_gene: TRBV10-3; d_gene: TRBD1; abundance: .; CDR3aa: CAIRGTGLNEKLFF; CDR3nt: TGTGCCATCAGAGGGACAGGCCTTAATGAAAAACTGTTTTTT
len: 14; j_gene: TRBJ1-1; v_gene: TRBV28; d_gene: TRBD1; abundance: .; CDR3aa: CASSFDRGNTEAFF; CDR3nt: TGTGCCAGCAGTTTTGACAGGGGGAACACTGAAGCTTTCTTT
len: 14; j_gene: TRBJ2-7; v_gene: TRBV6-5; d_gene: TRBD1; abundance: .; CDR3aa: CASSWGQGGYEQYF; CDR3nt: TGTGCCAGCAGTTGGGGACAGGGGGGCTACGAGCAGTACTTC
len: 14; j_gene: TRBJ1-1; v_gene: TRBV5-4; d_gene: .; abundance: .; CDR3aa: CASSLKTLNTEAFF; CDR3nt: TGTGCCAGCAGCTTAAAGACTCTGAACACTGAAGCTTTCTTT
len: 14; j_gene: TRBJ1-2; v_gene: TRBV6-5; d_gene: .; abundance: .; CDR3aa: CASSSLAGGEGYTF; CDR3nt: TGTGCCAGCAGTTCCCTGGCCGGGGGAGAGGGCTACACCTTC
len: 16; j_gene: TRBJ1-4; v_gene: TRBV15; d_gene: .; abundance: .; CDR3aa: CATSRPPGVTNEKLFF; CDR3nt: TGTGCCACCAGCAGGCCGCCGGGTGTAACTAATGAAAAACTGTTTTTT
len: 16; j_gene: TRBJ2-5; v_gene: TRBV5-5; d_gene: TRBD1; abundance: .; CDR3aa: CASSDRTGGLKETQYF; CDR3nt: TGTGCCAGCAGCGATCGGACAGGGGGCCTGAAAGAGACCCAGTACTTC
len: 16; j_gene: TRBJ2-1; v_gene: TRBV11-2; d_gene: TRBD2; abundance: few; CDR3aa: CASSSLRGGSYNEQFF; CDR3nt: TGTGCCAGCAGTTCCCTGCGGGGGGGATCCTACAATGAGCAGTTCTTC
len: 18; j_gene: TRBJ1-1; v_gene: TRBV18; d_gene: TRBD1; abundance: .; CDR3aa: CASSPGTGLSSRYTEAFF; CDR3nt: TGTGCCAGCTCACCTGGGACAGGGTTGAGCTCTAGGTACACTGAAGCTTTCTTT
len: 14; j_gene: TRBJ1-1; v_gene: TRBV24-1; d_gene: .; abundance: .; CDR3aa: CATSAGGGGTEAFF; CDR3nt: TGTGCCACCAGTGCGGGGGGCGGAGGCACTGAAGCTTTCTTT
len: 15; j_gene: TRBJ2-5; v_gene: TRBV6-5; d_gene: .; abundance: once; CDR3aa: CASSYPLGGEKTQYF; CDR3nt: TGTGCCAGCAGTTACCCCCTCGGGGGAGAGAAGACCCAGTACTTC
len: 15; j_gene: TRBJ1-5; v_gene: TRBV19; d_gene: .; abundance: .; CDR3aa: CASSIEEGVYQPQHF; CDR3nt: TGTGCCAGTAGTATAGAAGAGGGGGTCTATCAGCCCCAGCATTTT
len: 15; j_gene: TRBJ2-3; v_gene: TRBV3-1/TRBV3-2; d_gene: TRBD1; abundance: .; CDR3aa: CASSRDRGLTDTQYF; CDR3nt: TGTGCCAGCAGCCGGGACAGGGGGCTTACAGATACGCAGTATTTT
len: 15; j_gene: TRBJ1-1; v_gene: TRBV9; d_gene: TRBD1; abundance: .; CDR3aa: CASSATGQQITEAFF; CDR3nt: TGTGCCAGCAGCGCCACGGGACAGCAAATCACTGAAGCTTTCTTT
len: 17; j_gene: TRBJ2-2; v_gene: TRBV27; d_gene: .; abundance: .; CDR3aa: CASSLKAGGGFTGELFF; CDR3nt: TGTGCCAGCAGTTTAAAGGCCGGCGGGGGCTTCACCGGGGAGCTGTTTTTT
len: 14; j_gene: TRBJ2-3; v_gene: TRBV5-1; d_gene: TRBD2; abundance: once; CDR3aa: CASGRGSFTDTQYF; CDR3nt: TGCGCCAGCGGGCGGGGGTCTTTCACAGATACGCAGTATTTT
len: 15; j_gene: TRBJ2-1; v_gene: TRBV5-8; d_gene: TRBD1; abundance: .; CDR3aa: CASSLGTGSHNEQFF; CDR3nt: TGTGCCAGCAGCTTAGGGACAGGGTCCCACAATGAGCAGTTCTTC
len: 16; j_gene: TRBJ2-2; v_gene: TRBV9; d_gene: TRBD2; abundance: once; CDR3aa: CASSVGLAGNTGELFF; CDR3nt: TGTGCCAGCAGCGTAGGGCTAGCGGGGAACACCGGGGAGCTGTTTTTT
len: 14; j_gene: TRBJ2-3; v_gene: TRBV5-1; d_gene: .; abundance: .; CDR3aa: CASSLLASTDTQYF; CDR3nt: TGCGCCAGCAGCTTACTTGCTAGCACAGATACGCAGTATTTT
len: 12; j_gene: TRBJ1-1; v_gene: TRBV12-3/TRBV12-4; d_gene: .; abundance: .; CDR3aa: CASTVENTEAFF; CDR3nt: TGTGCCAGCACCGTAGAGAACACTGAAGCTTTCTTT
len: 17; j_gene: TRBJ2-1; v_gene: TRBV29-1; d_gene: .; abundance: .; CDR3aa: CSVLAVRGLGAYNEQFF; CDR3nt: TGCAGCGTTCTGGCAGTAAGAGGCCTAGGGGCCTACAATGAGCAGTTCTTC
len: 18; j_gene: TRBJ2-1; v_gene: TRBV24-1; d_gene: TRBD1; abundance: .; CDR3aa: CATSDPPGTGEKSNEQFF; CDR3nt: TGTGCCACCAGTGATCCTCCCGGGACAGGGGAGAAGTCCAATGAGCAGTTCTTC
len: 19; j_gene: TRBJ1-5; v_gene: TRBV19; d_gene: TRBD1; abundance: .; CDR3aa: CASTGESTGGSNSNQPQHF; CDR3nt: TGTGCCAGTACAGGTGAATCGACAGGGGGCTCCAATAGCAATCAGCCCCAGCATTTT
len: 15; j_gene: TRBJ2-7; v_gene: TRBV28; d_gene: TRBD2; abundance: .; CDR3aa: CASSLYSGGASEQYF; CDR3nt: TGTGCCAGCAGTTTATATAGCGGGGGGGCGAGCGAGCAGTACTTC
len: 11; j_gene: TRBJ1-2; v_gene: TRBV24-1; d_gene: TRBD1; abundance: .; CDR3aa: CATSTGDGYTF; CDR3nt: TGTGCCACCAGTACAGGGGATGGCTACACCTTC
len: 13; j_gene: TRBJ1-1; v_gene: TRBV2; d_gene: .; abundance: .; CDR3aa: CASSYLRGTEAFF; CDR3nt: TGTGCCAGCAGTTACCTCAGGGGCACTGAAGCTTTCTTT
len: 17; j_gene: TRBJ2-7; v_gene: TRBV4-1; d_gene: TRBD2; abundance: few; CDR3aa: CASSPRPSRLEGGEQYF; CDR3nt: TGCGCCAGCAGCCCCCGCCCATCTCGTCTCGAGGGAGGGGAGCAGTACTTC
len: 17; j_gene: TRBJ1-1; v_gene: TRBV5-1; d_gene: .; abundance: once; CDR3aa: CASSPRGSPLMNTEAFF; CDR3nt: TGCGCCAGCAGCCCAAGGGGGTCGCCGCTAATGAACACTGAAGCTTTCTTT
len: 17; j_gene: TRBJ2-5; v_gene: TRBV3-1/TRBV3-2; d_gene: TRBD2; abundance: .; CDR3aa: CASSQGWAGGPKETQYF; CDR3nt: TGTGCCAGCAGCCAAGGTTGGGCGGGGGGGCCTAAGGAGACCCAGTACTTC
len: 14; j_gene: TRBJ1-3; v_gene: TRBV7-9; d_gene: .; abundance: once; CDR3aa: CASSFPGQGNTIYF; CDR3nt: TGTGCCAGCAGCTTTCCGGGACAAGGAAACACCATATATTTT
len: 13; j_gene: TRBJ2-7; v_gene: TRBV30; d_gene: .; abundance: .; CDR3aa: CAWSPGTTYEQYF; CDR3nt: TGTGCCTGGAGTCCCGGGACAACCTACGAGCAGTACTTC
len: 14; j_gene: TRBJ2-7; v_gene: TRBV30; d_gene: TRBD1; abundance: .; CDR3aa: CAWSGTGLFYEQYF; CDR3nt: TGTGCCTGGAGTGGGACAGGCCTCTTCTACGAGCAGTACTTC
len: 14; j_gene: TRBJ1-6; v_gene: TRBV2; d_gene: .; abundance: .; CDR3aa: CASINRDWNSPLHF; CDR3nt: TGTGCCAGCATCAACAGGGATTGGAATTCACCCCTCCACTTT
len: 14; j_gene: TRBJ2-7; v_gene: TRBV27; d_gene: TRBD1; abundance: .; CDR3aa: CASSFGQANYEQYF; CDR3nt: TGTGCCAGCAGTTTCGGACAGGCGAACTACGAGCAGTACTTC
len: 16; j_gene: TRBJ1-2; v_gene: TRBV3-1/TRBV3-2; d_gene: .; abundance: .; CDR3aa: CASSQDQKGMRAGYTF; CDR3nt: TGTGCCAGCAGCCAAGATCAGAAGGGGATGAGAGCTGGCTACACCTTC
len: 15; j_gene: TRBJ1-4; v_gene: TRBV6-5; d_gene: .; abundance: few; CDR3aa: CASNTAGGADEKLFF; CDR3nt: TGTGCCAGCAATACGGCGGGGGGAGCCGATGAAAAACTGTTTTTT
len: 18; j_gene: TRBJ1-4; v_gene: TRBV5-1; d_gene: .; abundance: .; CDR3aa: CASSSVDGGRLSGEKLFF; CDR3nt: TGCGCCAGCAGCTCGGTTGATGGGGGCCGGCTGTCAGGTGAAAAACTGTTTTTT